The 9 T cell receptor beta chains listed next were all sequenced from one sample in a study of beta chain features in type 1 diabetes. TCRB transcripts that were expressed got sequenced, as all of the isolated RNA had been reverse transcribed. Produced via immunoSEQ multiplex PCR; TCRdb's table is partial and in-frame only. The sample shows approximately 150,000 clones, less than 9.5% of them seen only once. The sample comprised central memory CD4+ T cells from blood. Receptors were obtained from a woman aged 18 to 35 in good health.

For the CDR3, the DNA is TGTGCCAGCAGTGAAGTACAAGAGACCCAGTACTTC. Translation: CASSEVQETQYF. This rearrangement joins TRBV6-1 to TRBJ2-5, with D uncertain. V was pared by 1 base and J by 2 bases, with 2 bases between. This CDR3 is built from 12 residues. Germline CDR1 and CDR2: MNHNS and SASEGT.

This clone showed up just a few times. V usage is TRBV7-2 and J usage is TRBJ2-3; 9 nucleotides agree with TRBD2. This CDR3 has 17 amino acids. Trimming at V came to 7 bases and at J to 0 bases, leaving 11 bases not matched to a gene. Germline CDR1 SGHTA, CDR2 FQGNSA. The CDR3 spells CASTLLGAGGSTDTQYF. The CDR3 coding sequence is TGTGCCAGCACCCTCCTAGGGGCGGGAGGGAGCACAGATACGCAGTATTTT.

A few counts support this clone. The J gene is TRBJ2-5, the V gene TRBV5-4; 10 bases fit TRBD1. Per the germline V gene, CDR1 is SGHNT and CDR2 is YYREEE (reference sequence). The V and J ends lost 4 bases and 5 bases, in that order; junction bases with no gene match: 5. CDR3 length: 14 amino acids. CDR3 sequence (DNA): TGTGCCAGCAGCCGACAGGGGGCCTCGGAGACCCAGTACTTC. Its translation is CASSRQGASETQYF.

The gene calls are TRBV7-9 and TRBJ2-3; 7 nucleotides agree with TRBD1. The CDR3 covers 15 residues. Looked up from germline, CDR1 is SEHNR and CDR2 is FQNEAQ (reference sequence). V was clipped by 5 bases and J by 2 bases; unmatched bases: 7. The CDR3 region has the DNA TGTGCCAGCAGCACCGGACAGGCTGCCACAGATACGCAGTATTTT. This encodes CASSTGQAATDTQYF.

This clone has a count of ten or more. The V gene is TRBV2, the J gene TRBJ1-1, with D possibly being TRBD1 (6 bases). Germline CDR1 and CDR2: SNHLY and FYNNEI. V shed 3 bases and J shed 4 bases, with 6 bases lying between them. The CDR3 spans 12 residues. The CDR3 bases are TGTGCCAGCAGTGAGGGGGCCACTGAAGCTTTCTTT. Amino acids: CASSEGATEAFF.

The chain recombines TRBV6-5 with TRBJ1-1; no reliable D call. This CDR3 has 13 residues. V lost 6 bases to trimming and J lost 1 base, with 9 bases between them. The germline CDR1 and CDR2 sequences are MNHEY and SVGAGI. Here the CDR3 DNA reads TGTGCCAGCAGGGGAGGAACGAACACTGAAGCTTTCTTT. Its translation is CASRGGTNTEAFF.

This clone was counted only a few times. This chain joins TRBV5-8 and TRBJ2-3, with 9 bases identical to TRBD1. Germline V gives CDR1 SGHTS, CDR2 YDEGEE. V shed 0 bases, J shed 1 base, and the junction held 0 bases outside the gene matches. This CDR3 is 15 amino acids long. CDR3 sequence: CASSLGDRGTDTQYF. For the CDR3, the DNA is TGTGCCAGCAGCTTGGGGGACAGGGGCACAGATACGCAGTATTTT.

The chain uses TRBV5-1 and TRBJ1-6; tentatively, D is TRBD1 (5 bases). From germline, CDR1 is SGHRS and CDR2 YFSETQ. The V gene lost 2 bases and the J gene lost 6 bases, with 15 bases spanning the gap. The length of the CDR3 is 16 residues. CDR3 in DNA: TGCGCCAGCAGCTTTGGGGTCGGGGGAGGTAATTCACCCCTCCACTTT. As protein: CASSFGVGGGNSPLHF.

The chain couples TRBV7-8 to TRBJ2-3; TRBD2 agrees at 7 bases. Looked up from germline, CDR1 is SGHVS and CDR2 is FQNEAQ. V was clipped by 4 bases and J by 1 base; unmatched bases: 8. The CDR3 covers 16 residues. In DNA form, the CDR3 reads TGTGCCAGCAGCTCCGGGACTACCAGCCGCACAGATACGCAGTATTTT. Translated, it gives CASSSGTTSRTDTQYF.